The 27 T cell receptor beta chains reported below all come from one sample, sequenced in a study of response to subunit inactivated influenza vaccine. Using its own MiXCR run on the RT-PCR reads, TCRdb lists one record per CDR3 protein. The sample contains around 500,000 distinct CDR3 sequences, 9.5% to 13% of which appear only once. This material consisted of PBMCs from blood, taken roughly 46 days after vaccination. The source of these receptors is a man in his fifties or sixties who received an inactivated influenza vaccine.

This clonotype came up a few times. The J gene is TRBJ2-5, the V gene TRBV5-1, with TRBD2 as a possible D gene (6 bases). CDR1 and CDR2 from the germline V gene are SGHRS and YFSETQ. This CDR3 contains 13 residues. With 6 bases removed from V and 2 bases from J, the gap between germline ends came to 11 bases. The CDR3 DNA sequence: TGCGCCAGCATGGGGCGGGGACAAGAGACCCAGTACTTC. Protein sequence: CASMGRGQETQYF.

V is TRBV7-6 and J is TRBJ2-1; possible D gene TRBD2, 5 bases. The V and J ends lost 6 bases and 8 bases respectively, with 14 bases between them. The CDR3 consists of 13 residues. Germline CDR1 and CDR2: SGHVS and FNYEAQ. The CDR3 nucleotides are TGTGCCAGCAGACCTGACCTCGGGGATGAGCAGTTCTTC. It encodes CASRPDLGDEQFF. The full variable domain, with the rest looked up from reference TRBV7-6 and TRBJ2-1, is GAGVSQSPRYKVTKRGQDVALRCDPISGHVSLYWYRQALGQGPEFLTYFNYEAQQDKSGLPNDRFSAERPEGSISTLTIQRTEQRDSAMYRCASRPDLGDEQFFGPGTRLTVL.

CDR3 region: CASSVDLLGTGELFF. DNA for the CDR3: TGTGCCAGCAGCGTAGACCTTCTCGGCACCGGGGAGCTGTTTTTT. This chain connects TRBV9 to TRBJ2-2; no clear D gene. CDR1 is SGDLS and CDR2 is YYNGEE in the germline V gene. The CDR3 consists of 15 residues. Trimming removed 0 bases at V and 4 bases at J, with 10 bases between.

This clonotype appeared a few times. This sequence joins TRBV5-1 and TRBJ2-3, with 11 nucleotides matching TRBD2. The junction had 6 bases not matched to a gene; V was cut back by 1 base and J by 2 bases. The germline CDR1 and CDR2 sequences are SGHRS and YFSETQ. The CDR3 runs 17 residues. The CDR3 nucleotides are TGCGCCAGCAGCTTGTTGGTTAGCGGGGGGGCCACAGATACGCAGTATTTT. Translating gives CASSLLVSGGATDTQYF. The variable domain in full, completed from reference TRBV5-1 and TRBJ2-3, reads KAGVTQTPRYLIKTRGQQVTLSCSPISGHRSVSWYQQTPGQGLQFLFEYFSETQRNKGNFPGRFSGRQFSNSRSEMNVSTLELGDSALYLCASSLLVSGGATDTQYFGPGTRLTVL.

J is TRBJ2-7 and V is TRBV6-2 or TRBV6-3; D is perhaps TRBD1 (5 bases). CDR1 and CDR2 (germline): MNHEY, SVGEGT. Trimming removed 6 bases at V and 2 bases at J, with 20 bases between. The CDR3 has 16 residues. The CDR3 DNA follows: TGTGCCAGCAGCCGTTCCCAGAACAGGTTCCCCTACGAGCAGTACTTC. It encodes CASSRSQNRFPYEQYF.

CDR3 sequence reads: CASSRRTGANTGELFF. The CDR3 coding sequence is TGTGCCAGCAGCAGACGGACAGGCGCGAACACCGGGGAGCTGTTTTTT. The rearrangement uses TRBV11-2 and TRBJ2-2; TRBD1 agrees at 7 bases. The CDR3 loop spans 16 amino acids. Germline V gene data show CDR1 as SGHAT and CDR2 as FQNNGV. V lost 5 bases, J lost 0 bases, and 6 bases stayed unmatched.

Note on this clonotype: This CDR3 is missing its conserved last phenylalanine or tryptophan, likely due to a read error. The chain has TRBV11-2 and TRBJ2-1, with a tentative D call TRBD2 (5 bases). CDR3 length equals 15 residues. The germline gives CDR1 SGHAT, CDR2 FQNNGV. V lost 0 bases and J lost 4, with 10 bases in between. The CDR3 DNA is TGTGCCAGCAGCTTAGAGACTATTCAATACAATGAGCAGTTCTCC. Translation gives CASSLETIQYNEQFS.

The chain uses TRBV3-1 and TRBJ2-7, with TRBD1 as a possible D gene (6 bases). This CDR3 region has 14 residues. Trimming cost V 1 base and J 2 bases, with 9 bases left between them. Germline-derived CDR1 and CDR2 are LGHDT and YNNKEL (reference sequence). The CDR3 protein is CASSQAPGAYEQYF. CDR3 nucleotide sequence: TGTGCCAGCAGCCAAGCCCCAGGGGCCTACGAGCAGTACTTC.

This clonotype has a handful of counts. This sequence joins TRBV5-1 and TRBJ2-2; D may correspond to TRBD1 or TRBD2 (7 bases each). The CDR3 spans 20 residues. In germline, CDR1 is SGHRS, CDR2 YFSETQ. The V gene lost 2 bases and the J gene lost 0 bases, with 23 bases spanning the gap. CDR3 nucleotides: TGCGCCAGCAGCTTCCTTGGGAGGGACAGACGCAAGGCGAACACCGGGGAGCTGTTTTTT. Translating it yields CASSFLGRDRRKANTGELFF.

The rearrangement links TRBV7-8 to TRBJ1-6, with D uncertain. With 5 bases removed from V and 0 bases from J, the gap between germline ends came to 8 bases. Germline lookup yields CDR1 SGHVS and CDR2 FQNEAQ. CDR3 length equals 15 residues. The CDR3 here is CASSPQPSYNSPLHF. The CDR3 DNA follows: TGTGCCAGCAGCCCCCAGCCCTCCTATAATTCACCCCTCCACTTT.

This rearrangement joins TRBV12-3 or TRBV12-4 to TRBJ2-1; 13 bases fit TRBD2. This CDR3 region has 16 residues. The J segment lost 9 bases and the V segment lost 5 bases, leaving 10 bases of the junction unmatched. Written as DNA, the CDR3 is TGTGCCAGCAGTCCACCGGGACTAGCGGGGCGGGGTGAGCAGTTCTTC. Amino acid sequence: CASSPPGLAGRGEQFF.

As regards this clonotype: The final CDR3 position lacks the conserved phenylalanine or tryptophan, pointing to a likely read error. The DNA is omitted, as the CDR3 cannot be located on it reliably, and the CDR3 follows TCRdb's listing. This chain links TRBV21-1 with TRBJ2-7; TRBD1 is taken as the D call from the table, unchecked against the DNA. TRBV21-1 is flagged as a pseudogene. The CDR3 is 9 residues long, ends included. CDR3 residues: CASSEQGAL.

This clonotype was seen ten or more times. The chain combines TRBV4-3 with TRBJ2-1, with TRBD2 matching 13 bases. CDR1 is LGHNA, CDR2 YSLEER, per germline. This CDR3 has 15 amino acids. The V segment lost 4 bases and the J segment 6 bases; nucleotides outside the gene matches: 3. CDR3 nucleotide sequence: TGCGCCAGCAGCCCACGGACTAGCGGGGGCAATGAGCAGTTCTTC. It translates to CASSPRTSGGNEQFF.

The J gene is TRBJ2-2, the V gene TRBV15; the D gene is possibly TRBD1 (7 bases). Per the germline V gene, CDR1 is LNHNV and CDR2 is YYDKDF (reference sequence). The CDR3 has 15 residues. The V gene lost 5 bases and the J gene lost 1 base, with 11 bases spanning the gap. The CDR3 bases are TGTGCCACCAGCCCGCGGGACAGGAACACCGGGGAGCTGTTTTTT. Encoded protein: CATSPRDRNTGELFF.

In its sample, this clonotype was seen a few times. The chain recombines TRBV28 with TRBJ2-5; possibly TRBD2 for D (6 bases). With 7 bases removed from V and 1 base from J, the gap between germline ends came to 13 bases. The CDR3 extends over 14 amino acids. Germline loops: CDR1 MDHEN, CDR2 SYDVKM. The DNA for the CDR3 is TGTGCCAGCACCCACCTCGGGGGCCAAGAGACCCAGTACTTC. Residues: CASTHLGGQETQYF.

This clonotype was seen a few times. The chain uses TRBV5-6 and TRBJ1-2, with 9 bases aligning to TRBD1. The V and J ends lost 4 bases and 5 bases, in that order; junction bases with no gene match: 6. This CDR3 has 14 residues. Germline assignment: CDR1 SGHDT and CDR2 YYEEEE. CDR3 in amino acids: CASSTRDRDYGYTF. For the CDR3, the DNA is TGTGCCAGCAGCACCCGGGACAGGGATTATGGCTACACCTTC.

This clonotype came up a few times. This chain connects TRBV4-2 to TRBJ1-3, with D possibly matching TRBD1 (5 bases). CDR1 and CDR2 from the germline V gene are LGHNA and YNFKEQ. With 8 bases removed from V and 0 bases from J, the gap between germline ends came to 17 bases. This CDR3 comprises 16 residues. DNA of the CDR3: TGTGCCAGCGCCCGGGCAGGGATCTTCTCTGGAAACACCATATATTTT. Protein sequence: CASARAGIFSGNTIYF.

The CDR3 region is CASSPPSSIYEQYF. The CDR3 region has the DNA TGTGCCAGCTCACCACCTAGTTCAATCTACGAGCAGTACTTC. The chain combines TRBV18 with TRBJ2-7; D not resolved. CDR1 is KGHSH, CDR2 LQKENI, per germline. Deletions cut 0 bases from V and 3 bases from J, with 9 bases between. This CDR3 is 14 amino acids long.

This clonotype was seen only a few times. The chain employs TRBV29-1 and TRBJ2-1; possibly TRBD2 for D (5 bases). From germline, CDR1 is SQVTM and CDR2 ANQGSEA. This CDR3 comprises 13 residues. Deletions cut 4 bases from V and 6 bases from J, with 13 bases between. The CDR3 region is CSVVGRVGNEQFF. The CDR3 DNA reads as TGCAGCGTTGTAGGGCGGGTAGGCAATGAGCAGTTCTTC.

This clonotype was seen ten or more times. The V gene is TRBV10-3, the J gene TRBJ2-7; tentatively, D is TRBD1 (6 bases). V was trimmed by 6 bases and J by 6 bases, leaving 15 bases between them. The CDR3 is 13 residues long. Germline lookup yields CDR1 ENHRY and CDR2 SYGVKD. The DNA for the CDR3 is TGTGCCATCAGACTAAATGGGGGCAGCGAGCAGTACTTC. Translating it yields CAIRLNGGSEQYF.

This clonotype was counted only a few times. The chain combines TRBV7-2 with TRBJ1-1; 7 bases fit TRBD1. The V segment lost 4 bases and the J segment 8 bases; nucleotides outside the gene matches: 10. CDR3 length: 14 residues. Germline V gene sequence: CDR1 SGHTA, CDR2 FQGNSA. Here the CDR3 DNA reads TGTGCCAGCAGCTATGCGGCAGGGGGATCGGAAGCTTTCTTT. Its translation is CASSYAAGGSEAFF. Combining the CDR3 with reference TRBV7-2 and TRBJ1-1 gives the whole variable domain GAGVSQSPSNKVTEKGKDVELRCDPISGHTALYWYRQSLGQGLEFLIYFQGNSAPDKSGLPSDRFSAERTGGSVSTLTIQRTQQEDSAVYLCASSYAAGGSEAFFGQGTRLTVV.

The chain links TRBV11-1 to TRBJ2-7; D possibly corresponds to TRBD2 (5 bases). The V end was cut by 3 bases, the J end by 2 bases, with 8 bases between. The CDR3 has 13 amino acids. Looked up from germline, CDR1 is SGHAT and CDR2 is FQDESV (reference sequence). The CDR3: CASSFTGTYEQYF. CDR3 sequence (DNA): TGTGCCAGCAGCTTTACGGGAACCTACGAGCAGTACTTC. Supplemented by reference TRBV11-1 and TRBJ2-7, the full variable domain reads EAEVAQSPRYKITEKSQAVAFWCDPISGHATLYWYRQILGQGPELLVQFQDESVVDDSQLPKDRFSAERLKGVDSTLKIQPAELGDSAMYLCASSFTGTYEQYFGPGTRLTVT.

This clonotype was counted between two and nine times. The genes are TRBV4-2 and TRBJ1-1, with TRBD1 matching over 7 bases. The CDR3 contains 15 residues. Trimming at V came to 6 bases and at J to 4 bases, leaving 11 bases not matched to a gene. Germline-derived CDR1 and CDR2 are LGHNA and YNFKEQ. CDR3 nucleotides: TGTGCCAGCAGAAGGGGGCCGGGGGAAGGCACTGAAGCTTTCTTT. It codes for CASRRGPGEGTEAFF.

This clonotype showed up just a few times. This chain connects TRBV7-9 to TRBJ1-4, with a possible D match to TRBD1 (5 bases). The V end was cut by 1 base, the J end by 11 bases, with 5 bases between. CDR3 size: 11 residues. Germline V gives CDR1 SEHNR, CDR2 FQNEAQ (reference sequence). The CDR3 loop reads CASSLDRKLFF. Written as DNA, the CDR3 is TGTGCCAGCAGCTTAGACAGGAAACTGTTTTTT.

This clonotype has at least ten counts. The chain carries TRBV27 and TRBJ2-7, with D uncertain. Germline loops: CDR1 MNHEY, CDR2 SMNVEV (reference sequence). Trimming pared 8 bases from V and 0 bases from J, leaving 11 bases between. The CDR3 sequence is 13 residues long. CDR3 DNA sequence: TGTGCCAGCGGCCCCACATTCTCCTACGAGCAGTACTTC. Its translation is CASGPTFSYEQYF.

This clonotype occurred a few times. The gene calls are TRBV7-6 and TRBJ2-7, with TRBD1 identical over 7 bases. The junction had 9 bases not matched to a gene; V was cut back by 4 bases and J by 3 bases. This CDR3 is built from 15 residues. CDR1 and CDR2 (germline): SGHVS, FNYEAQ. CDR3 protein: CASSSYRGTGYEQYF. The CDR3 DNA sequence: TGTGCCAGCAGCTCCTACAGGGGTACAGGCTACGAGCAGTACTTC.

This chain joins TRBV6-2 or TRBV6-3 and TRBJ1-5, with D maybe TRBD1 (5 bases). The germline V and J ends were trimmed by 2 bases and 4 bases, with 18 bases remaining between them. Germline CDR1 reads MNHEY; CDR2 reads SVGEGT. This CDR3 is 17 amino acids long. CDR3 protein: CASSYVLGGGRNQPQHF. CDR3 sequence (DNA): TGTGCCAGCAGTTACGTACTTGGCGGGGGGAGAAATCAGCCCCAGCATTTT.